A selection of T cell receptor beta chains follows, all from one sample in a study of spatial heterogeneity in lung cancer. Via MiXCR, TCRdb re-called the 5' RACE reads, giving one row per CDR3 protein. The sample lists tens of thousands of distinct CDR3 sequences; around 9.6% were seen once. Here the sequenced sample was PBMCs, taken at follow-up. The source is a male donor with early-stage non-small cell lung cancer. Both conserved end residues are part of each CDR3. Fields, in order: D gene, clone size, J gene, CDR3 length, V gene, CDR3 DNA, CDR3 protein. The D gene is left open where the match is weak. Expanded clones get a size class; other rows say once, few or many, or leave the size out.

D gene: TRBD1
clone size: many
J gene: TRBJ2-1
CDR3 length: 11
V gene: TRBV7-2
CDR3 DNA: TGTGCCAGCAGGCTCAGGGGGGAGCAGTTCTTC
CDR3 protein: CASRLRGEQFF

D gene: .
clone size: .
J gene: TRBJ2-4
CDR3 length: 13
V gene: TRBV19
CDR3 DNA: TGTGCCAGTAGTATGGCAGGGAAAAACATTCAGTACTTC
CDR3 protein: CASSMAGKNIQYF

D gene: .
clone size: many
J gene: TRBJ2-1
CDR3 length: 13
V gene: TRBV20-1
CDR3 DNA: TGCAGTGCTAGAGAGGATCGGTACAATGAGCAGTTCTTC
CDR3 protein: CSAREDRYNEQFF

D gene: .
clone size: .
J gene: TRBJ2-1
CDR3 length: 16
V gene: TRBV2
CDR3 DNA: TGTGCCAGCAGCATCCCTGCGGAGAGCTCCTACAATGAGCAGTTCTTC
CDR3 protein: CASSIPAESSYNEQFF

D gene: TRBD2
clone size: many
J gene: TRBJ2-3
CDR3 length: 17
V gene: TRBV4-3
CDR3 DNA: TGCGCCAGCAGCCAAGAAGAAGGACTAGCTTTTGGAGATACGCAGTATTTT
CDR3 protein: CASSQEEGLAFGDTQYF

D gene: .
clone size: few
J gene: TRBJ2-5
CDR3 length: 13
V gene: TRBV2
CDR3 DNA: TGTGCCAGCAGTCCAGGTTCTCAAGAGACCCAGTACTTC
CDR3 protein: CASSPGSQETQYF

D gene: .
clone size: .
J gene: TRBJ1-5
CDR3 length: 13
V gene: TRBV29-1
CDR3 DNA: TGCAGCGTTAGGTCAGGGTTTGGACAGCCCCAGCATTTT
CDR3 protein: CSVRSGFGQPQHF

D gene: TRBD1
clone size: .
J gene: TRBJ2-7
CDR3 length: 15
V gene: TRBV10-3
CDR3 DNA: TGTGCCATCAGTGGACCCCCCAGGGGGCGATACGAGCAGTACTTC
CDR3 protein: CAISGPPRGRYEQYF

D gene: .
clone size: many
J gene: TRBJ2-1
CDR3 length: 12
V gene: TRBV29-1
CDR3 DNA: TGCAGCGTGGGGGACCCCGACAATGAGCAGTTCTTC
CDR3 protein: CSVGDPDNEQFF

D gene: .
clone size: .
J gene: TRBJ2-5
CDR3 length: 13
V gene: TRBV20-1
CDR3 DNA: TGCAGTGCTAGAGATCAAGAGCAAGAGACCCAGTACTTC
CDR3 protein: CSARDQEQETQYF

D gene: .
clone size: few
J gene: TRBJ2-7
CDR3 length: 11
V gene: TRBV5-8
CDR3 DNA: TGTGCCAGCAGCCCCACCAGCGAGCAGTACTTC
CDR3 protein: CASSPTSEQYF

D gene: .
clone size: many
J gene: TRBJ1-1
CDR3 length: 16
V gene: TRBV4-1
CDR3 DNA: TGCGCCAGCAGCCAACCCCTAAAAACGGGACAACGTGAAGCTTTCTTT
CDR3 protein: CASSQPLKTGQREAFF

D gene: .
clone size: many
J gene: TRBJ2-1
CDR3 length: 15
V gene: TRBV6-5
CDR3 DNA: TGTGCCAGCAGTTACCAGGCTAGCGTTTACAATGAGCAGTTCTTC
CDR3 protein: CASSYQASVYNEQFF

D gene: .
clone size: .
J gene: TRBJ2-3
CDR3 length: 12
V gene: TRBV29-1
CDR3 DNA: TGCAGCGCGTCGGTAGACACAGATACGCAGTATTTT
CDR3 protein: CSASVDTDTQYF

D gene: .
clone size: few
J gene: TRBJ2-4
CDR3 length: 15
V gene: TRBV15
CDR3 DNA: TGTGCCACCAGCAGAGGGGGACTAGCCAAAAACATTCAGTACTTC
CDR3 protein: CATSRGGLAKNIQYF

D gene: .
clone size: .
J gene: TRBJ2-1
CDR3 length: 14
V gene: TRBV7-9
CDR3 DNA: TGTGCCAGCAGCCCCGGACTCCCCTCCAATGAGCAGTTCTTC
CDR3 protein: CASSPGLPSNEQFF

D gene: .
clone size: few
J gene: TRBJ2-5
CDR3 length: 13
V gene: TRBV4-1
CDR3 DNA: TGCGCCAGCAGCCAAGATCGGCGGGAGACCCAGTACTTC
CDR3 protein: CASSQDRRETQYF

D gene: .
clone size: .
J gene: TRBJ2-7
CDR3 length: 16
V gene: TRBV7-2
CDR3 DNA: TGTGCCAGCAGCAAAGACGAGACAGGTACTACTTACGAGCAGTACTTC
CDR3 protein: CASSKDETGTTYEQYF

D gene: .
clone size: many
J gene: TRBJ2-1
CDR3 length: 13
V gene: TRBV2
CDR3 DNA: TGTGCCAGCAGTGAAATGGGTATTAATGAGCAGTTCTTC
CDR3 protein: CASSEMGINEQFF

D gene: .
clone size: many
J gene: TRBJ2-2
CDR3 length: 15
V gene: TRBV5-1
CDR3 DNA: TGCGCCAGCAGCTTTTCCAGGGGAAACACCGGGGAGCTGTTTTTT
CDR3 protein: CASSFSRGNTGELFF

D gene: TRBD1
clone size: .
J gene: TRBJ2-7
CDR3 length: 17
V gene: TRBV4-3
CDR3 DNA: TGCGCCAGCAGCCAGTATTTCGGACAGGGTCTTAGCTACGAGCAGTACTTC
CDR3 protein: CASSQYFGQGLSYEQYF

D gene: .
clone size: .
J gene: TRBJ2-5
CDR3 length: 13
V gene: TRBV12-3/TRBV12-4
CDR3 DNA: TGTGCCAGCAGCATACAGATACAAGAGACCCAGTACTTC
CDR3 protein: CASSIQIQETQYF

D gene: .
clone size: few
J gene: TRBJ1-2
CDR3 length: 15
V gene: TRBV5-5
CDR3 DNA: TGTGCCAGCAGCTTGTCAGGACTAGCTAACTATGGCTACACCTTC
CDR3 protein: CASSLSGLANYGYTF

D gene: TRBD1
clone size: many
J gene: TRBJ1-2
CDR3 length: 14
V gene: TRBV3-1
CDR3 DNA: TGTGCCAGCAGCCCGGGACAGCCTAACTATGGCTACACCTTC
CDR3 protein: CASSPGQPNYGYTF

D gene: .
clone size: many
J gene: TRBJ1-3
CDR3 length: 16
V gene: TRBV7-9
CDR3 DNA: TGTGCCAGCAGCTTCCCCGGGGCGCGCCCTGGAAACACCATATATTTT
CDR3 protein: CASSFPGARPGNTIYF

D gene: .
clone size: many
J gene: TRBJ1-1
CDR3 length: 14
V gene: TRBV4-3
CDR3 DNA: TGCGCCAGCAGCCAAGATTCGGGGTACACTGAAGCTTTCTTT
CDR3 protein: CASSQDSGYTEAFF

D gene: TRBD1
clone size: many
J gene: TRBJ2-3
CDR3 length: 15
V gene: TRBV3-1
CDR3 DNA: TGTGCCAGCAGATCCGACAGGGGGAACACAGATACGCAGTATTTT
CDR3 protein: CASRSDRGNTDTQYF

D gene: TRBD1
clone size: many
J gene: TRBJ2-7
CDR3 length: 12
V gene: TRBV30
CDR3 DNA: TGTGCCTGGGGACAGGGGTTCTACGAGCAGTACTTC
CDR3 protein: CAWGQGFYEQYF

D gene: TRBD1
clone size: many
J gene: TRBJ2-7
CDR3 length: 13
V gene: TRBV7-9
CDR3 DNA: TGTGCCAGCAGCCCGACAGGGGGCTACGAGCAGTACTTC
CDR3 protein: CASSPTGGYEQYF

D gene: .
clone size: many
J gene: TRBJ2-4
CDR3 length: 12
V gene: TRBV6-2/TRBV6-3
CDR3 DNA: TGTGCCAGCAGCGCCTCCAAAAACATTCAGTACTTC
CDR3 protein: CASSASKNIQYF

D gene: TRBD1
clone size: .
J gene: TRBJ2-5
CDR3 length: 13
V gene: TRBV5-1
CDR3 DNA: TGCGCCAGCAGCGCGACAGGGGGTGAGACCCAGTACTTC
CDR3 protein: CASSATGGETQYF

D gene: TRBD2
clone size: few
J gene: TRBJ2-3
CDR3 length: 20
V gene: TRBV9
CDR3 DNA: TGTGCCAGCAGCACCTGGCCTGGACTAGCGGGGGGGCTTCAGACAGATACGCAGTATTTT
CDR3 protein: CASSTWPGLAGGLQTDTQYF

D gene: TRBD1
clone size: many
J gene: TRBJ1-5
CDR3 length: 15
V gene: TRBV28
CDR3 DNA: TGTGCCAGCAGTTGGGACAGGGACATGGGTCAGCCCCAGCATTTT
CDR3 protein: CASSWDRDMGQPQHF

D gene: TRBD1
clone size: once
J gene: TRBJ1-1
CDR3 length: 14
V gene: TRBV6-2/TRBV6-3
CDR3 DNA: TGTGCCAGCAGTTGGGGCAGGGGGCAGGATGAAGCTTTCTTT
CDR3 protein: CASSWGRGQDEAFF

D gene: TRBD1
clone size: many
J gene: TRBJ2-7
CDR3 length: 15
V gene: TRBV7-9
CDR3 DNA: TGTGCCAGCAGTTACAACACAGGGGGCAGGTCCGAGCAGTACTTC
CDR3 protein: CASSYNTGGRSEQYF

D gene: TRBD1
clone size: few
J gene: TRBJ2-5
CDR3 length: 17
V gene: TRBV5-1
CDR3 DNA: TGCGCCAGCAGCTTCGGGACCGGGACAGGGGGACAAGAGACCCAGTACTTC
CDR3 protein: CASSFGTGTGGQETQYF

D gene: .
clone size: .
J gene: TRBJ2-7
CDR3 length: 15
V gene: TRBV5-1
CDR3 DNA: TGCGCCAGCAGCGTGGGACCCCCAACCTCCTACGAGCAGTACTTC
CDR3 protein: CASSVGPPTSYEQYF

D gene: TRBD2
clone size: few
J gene: TRBJ2-3
CDR3 length: 15
V gene: TRBV20-1
CDR3 DNA: TGCAGTGCTAGAGAGAGGACTAGCGGGCGGGATACGCAGTATTTT
CDR3 protein: CSARERTSGRDTQYF

D gene: .
clone size: many
J gene: TRBJ1-5
CDR3 length: 12
V gene: TRBV20-1
CDR3 DNA: TGCAGTGCTGCTAAGGGAGACACACCCCAGCATTTT
CDR3 protein: CSAAKGDTPQHF